These T cell receptor beta chains were read from a single sample in a study of radiotherapy plus CTLA-4 blockade in lung cancer. The assay was immunoSEQ multiplex PCR, and TCRdb's table has in-frame clones only and misses some. The sample records some 62,000 clones, 60% to 80% being singletons. The specimen was peripheral blood, collected from a patient treated with radiotherapy plus ipilimumab. The receptors shown here come from a human donor with non-small cell lung cancer who had a complete response to radiotherapy plus ipilimumab. Both conserved end residues are trimmed from each CDR3.

v_call: TRBV6-5
cdr3_aa: ASSQYTEAF

v_call: TRBV5-1
cdr3_aa: ASSQRTSGIGTGELF

v_call: TRBV30
cdr3_aa: AWRDKTGTGGQETQY

v_call: TRBV6-6
cdr3_aa: ASSMMMNTEAF

v_call: TRBV18
cdr3_aa: ASSPPGGGTGELF

v_call: TRBV2
cdr3_aa: ASSEGPLFGDTQY

v_call: TRBV4-3
cdr3_aa: ASSQAWGGRGLDEQF

v_call: TRBV27
cdr3_aa: ATRTDTQY

v_call: TRBV11-3
cdr3_aa: ASSLDGKGEETQY

v_call: TRBV5-5
cdr3_aa: ASSPGQGTRKY

v_call: TRBV6-1
cdr3_aa: ASTDRDIYVTEAF

v_call: TRBV18
cdr3_aa: ASSPSEGTEAF

v_call: TRBV7-2
cdr3_aa: ASSLEELSSYNEQF

v_call: TRBV7-2
cdr3_aa: ASSLVVEQY

v_call: TRBV5-1
cdr3_aa: ASSPLGSSYEQY

v_call: TRBV11-3
cdr3_aa: ASSPGGREKLF

v_call: TRBV19
cdr3_aa: ASSIWDSRSYNEQF

v_call: TRBV19
cdr3_aa: ASKGAMNTEAF

v_call: TRBV10-3
cdr3_aa: AISESADSNQPQH

v_call: TRBV25-1
cdr3_aa: ASSDGTSGVHEQY

v_call: TRBV7-9
cdr3_aa: ASSLAPRGRVKYEQY

v_call: TRBV21-1
cdr3_aa: ASSTWDHEQY

v_call: TRBV6-6
cdr3_aa: ASRPGQGGNQPQH

v_call: TRBV7-2
cdr3_aa: ASSLGAEGNTQY

v_call: TRBV7-9
cdr3_aa: ASSLRGGNYGYT

v_call: TRBV2
cdr3_aa: ASRGWRTQY

v_call: TRBV27
cdr3_aa: ASSHPGGGPYGYT

v_call: TRBV18
cdr3_aa: ASSPDRDNEQF

v_call: TRBV7-2
cdr3_aa: ASSLAHRRGGYT

v_call: TRBV19
cdr3_aa: ASSIGSSGSGNYYNEQF

v_call: TRBV28
cdr3_aa: ASRSDRDFYEQY

v_call: TRBV29-1
cdr3_aa: SVAGTFEQF

v_call: TRBV7-8
cdr3_aa: ASGLLWITDTQY

v_call: TRBV19
cdr3_aa: ASRTGQGTHNEQF

v_call: TRBV9
cdr3_aa: ASAPGQPYYGYT

v_call: TRBV11-2
cdr3_aa: ASSLDTGVGQPQH

v_call: TRBV10-1
cdr3_aa: ASSGAGGRGEQF

v_call: TRBV7-9
cdr3_aa: ASSLVETVYGYT

v_call: TRBV7-2
cdr3_aa: ASSSTLLNQPQH

v_call: TRBV5-1
cdr3_aa: ASRVATSYEQY

v_call: TRBV18
cdr3_aa: ASSLGQGNTEAF

v_call: TRBV7-9
cdr3_aa: ASSLGIIGGNTEAF

v_call: TRBV30
cdr3_aa: AWSAPGLYEQY

v_call: TRBV7-6
cdr3_aa: ASSLGTDGAGELF

v_call: TRBV10-2
cdr3_aa: ASSESGGREQPQH

v_call: TRBV27
cdr3_aa: ASSTGQHISYNEQF

v_call: TRBV15
cdr3_aa: ATSRGRDSNQPQH